This T cell receptor (beta chain) appears in the sequencing data of a study of T-cell reconstitution after alpha-beta-depleted transplantation in children. Germline V gene data show CDR1 as MNHNS and CDR2 as SASEGT. Germline trimming cut 4 bases from V and 6 bases from J; bases unmatched to any gene: 8. The CDR3 is 14 residues long. This sample's TCRbeta library carried unique molecular identifier barcodes. TCRdb redid the calling of the PCR reads with MiXCR, one entry per CDR3 protein. The table has 350,000 to 450,000 distinct CDR3 sequences, less than 15% seen once. The chain joins TRBV6-1 to TRBJ1-2; 7 bases match TRBD1. The sample consisted of PBMCs, taken from the stem cell graft. The receptor was isolated from a human donor who donated a stem cell graft to a child with Fanconi anemia. The CDR3 sequence is CASSARGEYDGYTF. The CDR3 coding sequence is TGTGCCAGCAGTGCCAGGGGGGAATATGATGGCTACACCTTC.